A single sample is the source of the 18 T cell receptor beta chains below, sequenced in a study of OX40 agonist ivuxolimab in advanced cancers. TCRdb's copy holds only in-frame clones and misses some; the assay was immunoSEQ multiplex PCR. Counted here are around 79,000 clones, around 85% occurring once; the ten biggest clones make up 0.5% to 0.7%. Sequenced material: CD4+ or CD8+ T cells sorted from blood, taken in a trial of the OX40 agonist ivuxolimab. The receptors shown here come from an adult with an advanced solid tumor such as melanoma, head and neck, liver or kidney cancer.

The chain carries TRBV19 and TRBJ1-2, with TRBD1 matching over 7 bases. The CDR3 has 15 amino acids. After removal of 7 bases from V and 0 bases from J, the junction contained 8 bases not matched to a gene. Germline CDR1 is LNHDA and CDR2 is SQIVND (reference sequence). In DNA form, the CDR3 reads TGTGCCAGTACCGCCCTCGGGACAGCTAACTATGGCTACACCTTC. Amino acid sequence: CASTALGTANYGYTF.

This chain joins TRBV27 and TRBJ2-7; D ambiguous. V gave up 7 bases and J gave up 0 bases, with 7 bases separating them. Germline V gene data show CDR1 as MNHEY and CDR2 as SMNVEV (reference sequence). The CDR3 sequence is 12 residues long. CDR3 loop: CASTSISYEQYF. In nucleotides, the CDR3 is TGTGCCAGCACTTCGATCTCCTACGAGCAGTACTTC.

A single count supports this clone. This chain connects TRBV27 to TRBJ1-1; D possibly corresponds to TRBD1 (5 bases). This CDR3 comprises 15 residues. V lost 6 bases and J 3 bases, leaving 17 bases between the germline ends. CDR1 is MNHEY, CDR2 SMNVEV, per germline (reference sequence). Here the CDR3 reads CASRAGGSGDTEAFF. Here the CDR3 DNA reads TGTGCCAGCAGGGCCGGGGGATCCGGGGACACTGAAGCTTTCTTT.

The rearrangement joins TRBV27 to TRBJ1-6; no clear D. CDR3 length equals 14 residues. Looked up from germline, CDR1 is MNHEY and CDR2 is SMNVEV (reference sequence). The germline V and J ends were trimmed by 5 bases and 3 bases, with 8 bases remaining between them. In nucleotides, the CDR3 is TGTGCCAGCAGTAGGTCCGGCTATAATTCACCCCTCCACTTT. Encoded protein: CASSRSGYNSPLHF.

The chain couples TRBV27 to TRBJ2-6; 7 bases map to TRBD1. Germline V CDR1 and CDR2: MNHEY, SMNVEV (reference sequence). Trimming took 6 bases from V and 1 from J; bases not matched to a gene: 6. CDR3 length: 16 residues. CDR3 protein: CASRRGHSSGANVLTF. In DNA form, the CDR3 reads TGTGCCAGCAGAAGGGGGCACTCTTCTGGGGCCAACGTCCTGACTTTC.

CDR3 coding DNA: TGTGCCAGCACTCCAGCTAACCAAGAGACCCAGTACTTC. Translated, it gives CASTPANQETQYF. The chain combines TRBV2 with TRBJ2-5; the D is unclear. Per germline, CDR1 SNHLY and CDR2 FYNNEI. The CDR3 spans 13 residues. V was clipped by 7 bases and J by 0 bases, with 9 bases between them.

The rearrangement links TRBV5-5 to TRBJ1-5, with 11 bases matching TRBD1. The CDR3 runs to 16 residues. The V and J ends lost 1 base and 4 bases, in that order; junction bases with no gene match: 4. From germline, CDR1 is SGHKS and CDR2 YYEKEE (reference sequence). CDR3 bases: TGTGCCAGCAGCTTGATGGGACAGGGGGTGAATCAGCCCCAGCATTTT. This encodes CASSLMGQGVNQPQHF.

The V gene is TRBV2, the J gene TRBJ1-4; the match to TRBD1 covers 7 bases. V gave up 4 bases and J gave up 8 bases; unmatched junction bases: 10. This CDR3 is 15 amino acids long. Germline V gene lookup returns CDR1 SNHLY and CDR2 FYNNEI. The CDR3 spells CASSGETGTAEKLFF. CDR3 DNA: TGTGCCAGCAGTGGAGAGACAGGGACGGCGGAAAAACTGTTTTTT.

The chain has TRBV6-6 and TRBJ2-1; D possibly matches TRBD1 or TRBD2 (7 bases each). The V gene's germline CDR1 is MNHNY and CDR2 SVGAGI (reference sequence). V lost 6 bases, J lost 7 bases, and 16 bases lay in between. The CDR3 length is 14 residues. CDR3 in DNA: TGTGCCAGCAGCGCCGCAGGGGGAGGGAATGAGCAGTTCTTC. Translating it yields CASSAAGGGNEQFF.

The chain carries TRBV4-2 and TRBJ1-2, with D maybe TRBD1 (6 bases). The CDR3 contains 16 residues. The V gene's germline CDR1 is LGHNA and CDR2 YNFKEQ. V lost 1 base and J 8 bases, leaving 20 bases between the germline ends. As DNA, the CDR3 is TGTGCCAGCAGCCAAGCACGAACAGGGCCCGGGATAGGCTACACCTTC. This sequence encodes CASSQARTGPGIGYTF.

The chain recombines TRBV19 with TRBJ1-2; possibly TRBD1 for D (5 bases). CDR3 length: 14 amino acids. CDR1 LNHDA and CDR2 SQIVND come from the germline V gene (reference sequence). V lost 3 bases, J lost 4 bases, and 12 bases lay in between. In nucleotides, the CDR3 is TGTGCCAGTAGTATTCAGGGAAGGGTCTATGGCTACACCTTC. Translating it yields CASSIQGRVYGYTF.

The CDR3 DNA is TGTGCCAGCAGCTTCTTTGCGGGCCAAGAGACCCAGTACTTC. Translating it yields CASSFFAGQETQYF. The J gene is TRBJ2-5, the V gene TRBV7-2, with D maybe TRBD2 (5 bases). The CDR3 is 14 residues long. Trimming stripped 3 bases from V and 1 base from J, with 9 bases between. The germline gives CDR1 SGHTA, CDR2 FQGNSA.

This sequence joins TRBV2 and TRBJ2-5; a possible D gene is TRBD1 (6 bases). The CDR3 consists of 14 residues. CDR1 and CDR2 from the germline V gene are SNHLY and FYNNEI. V gave up 4 bases and J gave up 4 bases, with 13 bases separating them. CDR3 residues: CASSVWGPGETQYF. CDR3 sequence (DNA): TGTGCCAGCAGTGTATGGGGGCCAGGAGAGACCCAGTACTTC. Supplemented by reference TRBV2 and TRBJ2-5, the full variable domain reads EPEVTQTPSHQVTQMGQEVILRCVPISNHLYFYWYRQILGQKVEFLVSFYNNEISEKSEIFDDQFSVERPDGSNFTLKIRSTKLEDSAMYFCASSVWGPGETQYFGPGTRLLVL.

This clone was detected once. The V call is TRBV7-3, the J call TRBJ1-3; 9 bases are shared with TRBD1. V was pared by 5 bases and J by 0 bases, with 5 bases of the junction left unmatched. Germline V gene lookup returns CDR1 SGHTA and CDR2 FQGTGA. The CDR3 loop spans 16 amino acids. CDR3 sequence: CASSGRDRASGNTIYF. In DNA, the CDR3 is TGTGCCAGCAGCGGCCGGGACAGGGCCTCTGGAAACACCATATATTTT.

V gene TRBV27 combines with J gene TRBJ2-3; possible D gene TRBD1, 5 bases. CDR1 and CDR2 from the germline V gene are MNHEY and SMNVEV (reference sequence). V lost 5 bases to trimming and J lost 1 base, with 16 bases between them. The CDR3 sequence is 16 residues long. The CDR3 region has the DNA TGTGCCAGCAGTAAAATATCAGGGTCTGGCACAGATACGCAGTATTTT. Translating it yields CASSKISGSGTDTQYF.

A word on this clone: This CDR3 is also generated by other DNA sequences in the sample. The chain combines TRBV18 with TRBJ2-7; D is ambiguous. The germline V and J ends were trimmed by 0 bases and 6 bases, with 6 bases remaining between them. Germline loops: CDR1 KGHSH, CDR2 LQKENI. The CDR3 is 12 amino acids. Written as DNA, the CDR3 is TGTGCCAGCTCACCACCGGGATTCGAGCAGTACTTC. Translated: CASSPPGFEQYF. Full variable domain (missing parts from reference TRBV18 and TRBJ2-7): NAGVMQNPRHLVRRRGQEARLRCSPMKGHSHVYWYRQLPEEGLKFMVYLQKENIIDESGMPKERFSAEFPKEGPSILRIQQVVRGDSAAYFCASSPPGFEQYFGPGTRLTVT.

The V and J genes are TRBV19 and TRBJ1-1, with D possibly being TRBD1 (6 bases). Germline V gene lookup returns CDR1 LNHDA and CDR2 SQIVND (reference sequence). The CDR3 extends over 12 amino acids. The V end was cut by 10 bases, the J end by 6 bases, with 15 bases between. The CDR3 loop reads CATHTGASEAFF. As DNA, the CDR3 is TGTGCCACCCACACGGGGGCCTCTGAAGCTTTCTTT.

The V and J genes are TRBV30 and TRBJ2-5; 8 nucleotides line up with TRBD2. V dropped 2 bases and J dropped 3; count of bases not matched to a gene: 5. The CDR3 sequence is 14 residues long. The germline V gene encodes CDR1 GTSNPN and CDR2 SVGIG (reference sequence). The CDR3, as DNA: TGTGCCTGGAGTCGCGGGGGGCTTAAAGAGACCCAGTACTTC. Translating it yields CAWSRGGLKETQYF.